This T cell receptor beta chain was observed in a study of T-cell memory formation after mild COVID-19. Study information: Across donors, TCR clusters were largely donor specific. Study conclusions and caveats: Second-wave clones reaching peak frequency on day 37 lacked confirmed SARS-CoV-2 specificity. Day 15 to 85 contractors were CD4/CD8 balanced; later expanders leaned CD4+. Some clones that responded were present in memory (sampled pre-infection), which suggests cross-reactive memory joined.

This clonotype was detected ten times or more. Its antigen is not identified. The CDR3 consists of 18 residues. The junction had 6 bases not matched to a gene; V was cut back by 0 bases and J by 0 bases. Germline CDR1 is SGHRS and CDR2 is YFSETQ. TCRdb re-called the 5' RACE reads through MiXCR, storing one row per CDR3 protein. The sample includes 30,000 or so distinct CDR3 sequences, approximately 21% seen only once; the top ten take roughly 1.4%. The source is an adult who had mild COVID-19 (a few samples of this study predate the infection). Cell type and time point are not known. V is TRBV5-1 and J is TRBJ2-6; 7 nucleotides line up with TRBD1. The specimen was PBMCs or a T cell subset sorted from them (not recorded which). The CDR3 sequence is CASSLDGTATSGANVLTF. The CDR3 DNA is TGCGCCAGCAGCTTGGATGGGACAGCCACCTCTGGGGCCAACGTCCTGACTTTC.